The rows below give T cell receptor beta chains drawn from one sample of a study of blood T cell repertoires in COVID-19. Generated by immunoSEQ multiplex PCR, the TCRdb table keeps only in-frame clones and is missing some. The sample has approximately 140,000 clones; about 86% are singletons. Sequenced input: peripheral blood. These TCRs come from a man between 65 and 85 years old with acute or convalescent COVID-19. CDR3s include the opening cysteine and the closing phenylalanine or tryptophan. A D gene is named only where the DNA matches it firmly. Clone size is shown for a subset of rows, as once, few, many or a class of expanded clone.

TRBV15	NA	TRBJ2-7	NA	CATSRDKGPPAGEQYF	TGTGCCACCAGCAGAGATAAGGGGCCCCCGGCCGGCGAGCAGTACTTC
TRBV5-1	NA	TRBJ2-5	TRBD1	CASSLDRGHQETQYF	TGCGCCAGCAGCTTGGACAGGGGCCACCAAGAGACCCAGTACTTC
TRBV3-1/TRBV3-2	NA	TRBJ2-3	NA	CASSQVWSGSTDTQYF	TGTGCCAGCAGCCAAGTATGGTCAGGGAGCACAGATACGCAGTATTTT
TRBV12-5	NA	TRBJ2-1	NA	CASGPGTPTYNEQFF	TGTGCTAGTGGGCCCGGGACTCCTACTTACAATGAGCAGTTCTTC
TRBV23-1	NA	TRBJ2-5	TRBD1	CASIPQGALETQYF	TGCGCCAGTATACCCCAGGGGGCGTTGGAGACCCAGTACTTC
TRBV19	NA	TRBJ2-1	NA	CASSGGQGNNEQFF	TGTGCCAGTAGTGGGGGACAAGGGAACAATGAGCAGTTCTTC
TRBV19	NA	TRBJ2-3	TRBD1	CASSIPGQWNF	TGTGCCAGTAGTATCCCGGGACAGTGGAATTTT
TRBV28	few	TRBJ1-5	NA	CASEGQNQPQHF	TGTGCCAGCGAAGGACAGAATCAGCCCCAGCATTTT
TRBV5-1	once	TRBJ2-1	NA	CASSPRGIGNEQFF	TGCGCCAGCAGCCCCAGGGGAATAGGCAATGAGCAGTTCTTC
TRBV2	NA	TRBJ2-7	TRBD1	CATTPTGGAQGQYF	TGTGCCACCACCCCGACAGGGGGGGCGCAGGGGCAGTACTTC
TRBV5-1	NA	TRBJ2-1	NA	CASSLDGLNHNEQFF	TGCGCCAGCAGCTTGGACGGTCTGAACCACAATGAGCAGTTCTTC
TRBV5-1	once	TRBJ1-2	TRBD1	CASSLEGTGGDYGYTF	TGCGCCAGCAGCTTGGAGGGGACAGGGGGCGATTATGGCTACACCTTC
TRBV15	NA	TRBJ2-5	NA	CATSRGLEGETQYF	TGTGCCACCAGCAGAGGGCTAGAAGGAGAGACCCAGTACTTC
TRBV6-5	NA	TRBJ1-6	TRBD1	CASRNRGPSGPPLHF	TGTGCCAGCAGAAACAGGGGACCCTCTGGGCCACCCCTCCACTTT
TRBV5-1	few	TRBJ2-3	TRBD2	CASSPGLAGGTDTQYF	TGCGCCAGCAGCCCTGGACTAGCGGGAGGGACAGATACGCAGTATTTT
TRBV5-6	NA	TRBJ1-2	NA	CASSLDGLYGYTF	TGTGCCAGCAGCTTGGACGGTTTATATGGCTACACCTTC
TRBV29-1	NA	TRBJ2-3	NA	CSVGGGGTDTQYF	TGCAGCGTTGGCGGGGGCGGCACAGATACGCAGTATTTT
TRBV10-3	NA	TRBJ1-5	TRBD1	CAISFDRANQPQHF	TGTGCCATCAGTTTTGACAGGGCCAATCAGCCCCAGCATTTT
TRBV2	few	TRBJ2-2	TRBD2	CASSRLAGELFF	TGTGCCAGCAGTCGACTAGCGGGGGAGCTGTTTTTT
TRBV21-1	NA	TRBJ1-5	NA	CASSKPSGVAGQPQHF	TGTGCCAGCAGCAAACCATCCGGGGTGGCAGGACAGCCCCAGCATTTT
TRBV18	once	TRBJ2-7	TRBD1	CASSPGTGAYEQYF	TGTGCCAGCTCACCCGGGACAGGAGCCTACGAGCAGTACTTC
TRBV2	NA	TRBJ1-1	NA	CASITGSEAFF	TGTGCCAGCATCACCGGGAGTGAAGCTTTCTTT
TRBV28	NA	TRBJ2-1	TRBD2	CASSVTSSGRLNEQFF	TGTGCCAGCAGTGTCACGTCTAGCGGCCGCCTCAATGAGCAGTTCTTC
TRBV20-1	NA	TRBJ2-3	NA	CSASHRIPDTQYF	TGCAGTGCTAGTCATAGAATTCCGGATACGCAGTATTTT
TRBV6-6	NA	TRBJ2-7	NA	CASRPRTYEQYF	TGTGCCAGCAGGCCTCGGACATACGAGCAGTACTTC
TRBV4-3	NA	TRBJ1-6	NA	CASSQERGNYHNSPLHF	TGCGCCAGCAGCCAAGAACGGGGGAACTATCATAATTCACCCCTCCACTTT
TRBV7-9	NA	TRBJ2-5	TRBD1	CASSSLRTGGYETQYF	TGTGCCAGCAGCTCTCTCAGGACAGGGGGGTACGAGACCCAGTACTTC
TRBV11-3	NA	TRBJ2-2	NA	CASSLQSGAELFF	TGTGCCAGCAGCTTACAGTCTGGGGCGGAGCTGTTTTTT
TRBV28	NA	TRBJ2-7	TRBD1	CASSPQGAPGTYEQYF	TGTGCCAGCAGTCCACAGGGGGCGCCGGGGACCTACGAGCAGTACTTC
TRBV5-1	NA	TRBJ2-1	NA	CASSLRAGYNEQFF	TGCGCCAGCAGCTTGCGGGCGGGGTACAATGAGCAGTTCTTC
TRBV9	NA	TRBJ2-7	NA	CASSSRELPAGEQYF	TGTGCCAGCAGCTCTCGAGAGCTTCCGGCGGGCGAGCAGTACTTC
TRBV19	NA	TRBJ1-1	TRBD1	CASSKDRENTEAFF	TGTGCCAGTAGTAAAGACAGGGAGAACACTGAAGCTTTCTTT
TRBV5-8	NA	TRBJ1-4	TRBD1	CASSADRGGSNEKLFF	TGTGCCAGCAGCGCCGACAGGGGTGGGTCTAATGAAAAACTGTTTTTT
TRBV6-1	NA	TRBJ1-1	NA	CASSEPLAVMNTEAFF	TGTGCCAGCAGTGAACCCCTAGCGGTTATGAACACTGAAGCTTTCTTT
TRBV7-9	NA	TRBJ2-3	TRBD1	CASSVVQGAVTDTQYF	TGTGCCAGCAGCGTCGTCCAGGGGGCCGTTACAGATACGCAGTATTTT
TRBV4-3	NA	TRBJ1-4	NA	CASSQGLLRGATNEKLFF	TGCGCCAGCAGCCAGGGGCTCCTTAGGGGTGCAACTAATGAAAAACTGTTTTTT
TRBV7-9	NA	TRBJ1-1	NA	CASSLEQSSTEAFF	TGTGCCAGCAGCTTAGAACAGTCGTCCACTGAAGCTTTCTTT
TRBV9	NA	TRBJ1-6	NA	CASSSRYNSPLHF	TGTGCCAGCAGCTCCCGGTATAATTCACCCCTCCACTTT
TRBV7-8	NA	TRBJ2-5	TRBD1	CASSLERGGDRETQYF	TGTGCCAGCAGCTTAGAGAGAGGGGGCGATCGGGAGACCCAGTACTTC
TRBV28	NA	TRBJ2-7	TRBD2	CASSFSGSSYEQYF	TGTGCCAGCAGTTTTAGCGGGAGTTCCTACGAGCAGTACTTC
TRBV14	NA	TRBJ2-1	NA	CASSAGFSSYNEQFF	TGTGCCAGCAGTGCGGGATTTTCCTCCTACAATGAGCAGTTCTTC
TRBV7-7	NA	TRBJ2-7	TRBD1	CASSPSGQRYEQYF	TGTGCTAGCAGCCCATCGGGACAGAGGTACGAGCAGTACTTC
TRBV6-2/TRBV6-3	NA	TRBJ2-1	TRBD2	CASSYGTSGPNEQFF	TGTGCCAGCAGTTACGGGACTAGCGGGCCTAATGAGCAGTTCTTC
TRBV11-3	NA	TRBJ2-3	NA	CASSKGGGWGDTQYF	TGTGCCAGCAGCAAAGGGGGGGGCTGGGGAGATACGCAGTATTTT
TRBV5-4	NA	TRBJ2-1	TRBD1	CASSLGSGQGYNEQFF	TGTGCCAGCAGCTTGGGGTCGGGACAGGGATACAATGAGCAGTTCTTC
TRBV28	NA	TRBJ2-1	TRBD2	CASSFLAGGRPSYNEQFF	TGTGCCAGCAGTTTCCTAGCGGGAGGCCGACCCTCCTACAATGAGCAGTTCTTC
TRBV18	NA	TRBJ2-5	TRBD2	CASSDSGRAIETQYF	TGTGCCAGCTCAGATAGCGGGAGGGCAATCGAGACCCAGTACTTC
TRBV9	NA	TRBJ2-1	TRBD2	CASSVGSSGRSNEQFF	TGTGCCAGCAGCGTAGGCTCTAGCGGGAGAAGCAATGAGCAGTTCTTC
TRBV15	NA	TRBJ1-5	NA	CATSRDRSNQPQHF	TGTGCCACCAGCAGAGATCGGAGCAATCAGCCCCAGCATTTT
TRBV20-1	NA	TRBJ2-7	NA	CSASRPRSGSYEQYF	TGCAGTGCTAGTCGTCCCCGGAGCGGCTCCTACGAGCAGTACTTC
TRBV7-2	NA	TRBJ2-2	TRBD2	CASSPLAGNTGELFF	TGTGCCAGCAGCCCACTAGCGGGTAACACCGGGGAGCTGTTTTTT
TRBV12-3/TRBV12-4	NA	TRBJ2-5	TRBD1	CASSHRGETQYF	TGTGCCAGCAGTCACAGGGGTGAGACCCAGTACTTC
TRBV4-3	NA	TRBJ1-5	NA	CASSQDLGGVSQPQHF	TGCGCCAGCAGCCAAGATCTGGGGGGAGTAAGCCAGCCCCAGCATTTT
TRBV5-1	NA	TRBJ2-7	NA	CASSFKLDTYEQYF	TGCGCCAGCAGCTTTAAACTAGACACCTACGAGCAGTACTTC